The next 15 T cell receptor beta chains were all read from a single sample in a study of T cell repertoires in cytomegalovirus infection. These receptors have no known antigen. Each CDR3 protein is one row after TCRdb ran MiXCR on the reads. This sample carries some 310,000 distinct CDR3 sequences, around 25% of them seen once, and the ten largest clones take 13%. Source: cultured PBMCs, taken from culture after CMV antigen stimulation. The receptors were sampled from a human donor in good health (CMV status not recorded). Some clones in this sample may be carry-over from other donors' samples.

The genes are TRBV4-2 and TRBJ2-3, with 8 bases matching TRBD2. CDR3 length: 17 amino acids. After removal of 1 base from V and 4 bases from J, the junction contained 10 bases not matched to a gene. Per the germline V gene, CDR1 is LGHNA and CDR2 is YNFKEQ. The CDR3 loop is CASSQAGYGRDADTQYF. The CDR3 bases are TGTGCCAGCAGCCAAGCGGGTTACGGGAGGGACGCAGATACGCAGTATTTT.

This clonotype was seen ten or more times. This rearrangement joins TRBV7-2 to TRBJ2-3, with 9 bases identical to TRBD2. In germline, CDR1 is SGHTA, CDR2 FQGNSA. CDR3 length: 17 amino acids. Losses at the gene ends were 5 bases for V and 9 bases for J; bases not matched to a gene: 18. The CDR3 DNA reads TGTGCCAGCAGCCCAAGAGACTTACTAGCGGGCGCGGCGACGCAGTATTTT. Translated, it gives CASSPRDLLAGAATQYF.

In its sample, this clonotype was seen a few times. V usage is TRBV20-1 and J usage is TRBJ1-1, with D unresolved. CDR3 size: 14 residues. Deletions cut 3 bases from V and 0 bases from J, with 11 bases between. Germline V gene sequence: CDR1 DFQATT, CDR2 SNEGSKA (reference sequence). CDR3 bases: TGCAGTGCTAGGGACTTTGGCCTGAACACTGAAGCTTTCTTT. Translation gives CSARDFGLNTEAFF.

The rearrangement joins TRBV7-2 to TRBJ2-7; D not resolved. The CDR3 runs 14 residues. Trimming stripped 8 bases from V and 5 bases from J, with 19 bases between. CDR1 is SGHTA, CDR2 FQGNSA, per germline. This CDR3 is CASHRQRPAHEQYF. CDR3 coding DNA: TGTGCCAGCCACCGACAACGCCCGGCGCACGAGCAGTACTTC.

This clonotype was seen a few times. The J gene is TRBJ2-6, the V gene TRBV11-3; 12 bases are shared with TRBD2. This CDR3 has 18 amino acids. Germline V CDR1 and CDR2: SGHNT, YENEEA. J gave up 0 bases and V 5 bases, and 5 bases lay outside the gene matches. CDR3 bases: TGTGCCAGCAGCCCAAGACTAGCGGGAGTCTCTGGGGCCAACGTCCTGACTTTC. It codes for CASSPRLAGVSGANVLTF.

The chain employs TRBV15 and TRBJ2-7; TRBD1 matches 8 bases. This CDR3 contains 14 residues. The ends lost 0 bases at V and 6 bases at J; junction bases unmatched: 4. The V gene's germline CDR1 is LNHNV and CDR2 YYDKDF (reference sequence). CDR3 protein: CATSRDLGTGEQYV. For the CDR3, the DNA is TGTGCCACCAGCAGAGATCTGGGGACAGGCGAGCAGTACGTC.

Concerning this clonotype: Relative to the germline gene, one junction end is altered; a read error may explain this. The chain carries TRBV6-8 and TRBJ2-3, with D possibly being TRBD2 (5 bases). Germline CDR1 MNHGY, CDR2 SAAAGT. This CDR3 is 15 amino acids long. The CDR3 region has the DNA TGTGCCAGCAGACTGGACTCCTTAAGCACAGAAACGCAGTATTTT. Translation gives CASRLDSLSTETQYF.

V gene TRBV27 combines with J gene TRBJ2-7; a possible D gene is TRBD1 (5 bases). Germline CDR1 reads MNHEY; CDR2 reads SMNVEV (reference sequence). Trimming removed 5 bases from V and 3 bases from J, with 11 bases in between. CDR3 length: 13 amino acids. This CDR3 reads CASSLTGYYEQYF. The CDR3 DNA reads as TGTGCCAGCAGTCTAACAGGTTACTACGAGCAGTACTTC.

V is TRBV4-1 and J is TRBJ2-7; D not resolved. The CDR3 consists of 13 residues. V was shortened by 5 bases and J by 3 bases, with 11 bases between the two germline ends. CDR1 MGHRA and CDR2 YSYEKL come from the germline V gene. The DNA for the CDR3 is TGCGCCAGCAGCGTAACTCTCTACTACGAGCAGTACTTC. It encodes CASSVTLYYEQYF.

The CDR3: CASSQIPRDGATGVIQDEQFF. In DNA, the CDR3 is TGCGCCAGCAGTCAGATCCCCCGAGATGGGGCTACAGGGGTTATTCAGGATGAGCAGTTCTTC. The V call is TRBV23-1, the J call TRBJ2-1; 7 bases align to TRBD1. TRBV23-1 belongs to the ORF category, with a function that is uncertain. CDR3 length: 21 amino acids. The V and J ends lost 3 bases and 8 bases, in that order; junction bases with no gene match: 28.

This clonotype was seen more than once but under ten times. This chain links TRBV7-9 with TRBJ2-6, with D tentatively TRBD1 or TRBD2 (5 bases each). V dropped 5 bases and J dropped 0 bases, with 14 bases sitting between them. The CDR3 spans 17 residues. Germline V gene data show CDR1 as SEHNR and CDR2 as FQNEAQ (reference sequence). For the CDR3, the DNA is TGTGCCAGCAGCGTGGGGGTGTTCCACTCTGGGGCCAACGTCCTGACTTTC. Protein sequence: CASSVGVFHSGANVLTF.

The chain is built from TRBV7-3 and TRBJ2-5, with 7 bases lining up with TRBD1. V lost 5 bases to trimming and J lost 1 base; unmatched junction nucleotides: 10. Germline V gene sequence: CDR1 SGHTA, CDR2 FQGTGA. The CDR3 is made up of 16 amino acids. CDR3 DNA sequence: TGTGCCAGCAGCCTTAACTCACAGGGGCCCCAAGAGACCCAGTACTTC. This translates into CASSLNSQGPQETQYF.

The chain uses TRBV7-2 and TRBJ2-3, with a weak D call TRBD2 (6 bases). The germline gives CDR1 SGHTA, CDR2 FQGNSA. The CDR3 consists of 14 residues. The ends were cut back, 7 bases at V and 5 bases at J, with 16 bases in the middle. In nucleotides, the CDR3 is TGTGCCAGCACCCCGGGAGTTCACGGAGATACGCAGTATTTT. This codes for CASTPGVHGDTQYF.

This clonotype showed up just a few times. V usage is TRBV20-1 and J usage is TRBJ1-3, with D perhaps matching TRBD1 (6 bases). The V and J ends lost 3 bases and 7 bases respectively, with 19 bases between them. CDR1 DFQATT and CDR2 SNEGSKA come from the germline V gene (reference sequence). There are 15 residues in the CDR3. CDR3 sequence: CSARETGRRRNTIYF. Here the CDR3 DNA reads TGCAGTGCTAGGGAGACAGGCCGGAGGAGGAACACCATATATTTT.

V usage is TRBV6-1 and J usage is TRBJ2-1; 13 bases map to TRBD2. This CDR3 spans 15 amino acids. The J segment lost 8 bases and the V segment lost 6 bases, leaving 7 bases of the junction unmatched. Per germline, CDR1 MNHNS and CDR2 SASEGT. The chain's CDR3 is CASRGGLAGLDEQFF. The CDR3 nucleotides read TGTGCCAGCAGGGGGGGACTAGCGGGATTGGATGAGCAGTTCTTC.